The 18 T cell receptor beta chains listed next were all sequenced from one sample in a study of blood T cells in healthy people across ages. A second PCR, run for about 7 to 11 cycles, used a sample-barcoded 5' primer plus a J-beta primer mix. TCRdb reprocessed the 5' RACE reads with MiXCR, giving one entry per CDR3 protein. The table includes over 500,000 distinct CDR3 sequences, about 50% detected once. Sequenced material: blood. All receptors come from a woman older than 75 in good health.

This clonotype came up many times. The rearrangement uses TRBV25-1 and TRBJ1-2, with no clear D. The V gene's germline CDR1 is MGHDK and CDR2 SYGVNS. The CDR3 has 14 amino acids. The V and J ends lost 2 bases and 2 bases respectively, with 9 bases between them. The CDR3 bases are TGTGCCAGCAGTGAAATCCCCCTAAACTATGGCTACACCTTC. Translating gives CASSEIPLNYGYTF.

This clonotype was found many times. The rearrangement links TRBV5-6 to TRBJ2-3; D not certain. CDR1 SGHDT and CDR2 YYEEEE come from the germline V gene. The CDR3 runs 13 residues. V lost 4 bases, J lost 4 bases, and 10 bases lay in between. CDR3 sequence (DNA): TGTGCCAGCAGCCTCCAGGTGGCAGATACGCAGTATTTT. This codes for CASSLQVADTQYF.

The count of this clonotype is one. The chain has TRBV6-5 and TRBJ2-7; D might be TRBD1 (5 bases). Trimming cost V 2 bases and J 0 bases, with 14 bases left between them. The CDR3 covers 16 residues. In germline, CDR1 is MNHEY, CDR2 SVGAGI. CDR3 nucleotide sequence: TGTGCCAGCAGTTACGGGGCGACAACGAGCTCCTACGAGCAGTACTTC. Protein product: CASSYGATTSSYEQYF.

On this clonotype: Mismatch with germline at one junction end may stem from a read error. This chain joins TRBV11-2 and TRBJ2-6; perhaps D is TRBD1 or TRBD2 (5 bases each). The CDR3 extends over 16 amino acids. Per the germline V gene, CDR1 is SGHAT and CDR2 is FQNNGV. The chain's CDR3 is CASRTLGDPGANVPTF. As DNA, the CDR3 is TGTGCCAGCAGGACTTTAGGGGACCCTGGGGCCAACGTCCCGACTTTC.

This clonotype was seen many times. V and J are TRBV6-2 or TRBV6-3 and TRBJ2-7, with D possibly TRBD1 on 6 matching bases. The germline CDR1 and CDR2 sequences are MNHEY and SVGEGT. Trimming left V 2 bases short and J 6 bases short, with 11 bases between. This CDR3 spans 13 amino acids. The CDR3 loop is CASSYGGQPEQYF. The CDR3, as DNA: TGTGCCAGCAGTTACGGGGGCCAGCCCGAGCAGTACTTC.

The rearrangement uses TRBV5-1 and TRBJ2-1; TRBD2 matches at 8 bases. The CDR3 totals 15 residues. Trimming at V came to 4 bases and at J to 1 base, leaving 4 bases not matched to a gene. Germline V gene lookup returns CDR1 SGHRS and CDR2 YFSETQ. The CDR3 here is CASSAGGGSYNEQFF. CDR3 sequence (DNA): TGCGCCAGCAGCGCCGGGGGGGGGTCCTACAATGAGCAGTTCTTC.

The chain links TRBV7-2 to TRBJ2-2; D gene uncertain. The CDR3 runs 16 residues. With 5 bases removed from V and 1 base from J, the gap between germline ends came to 14 bases. CDR1 is SGHTA, CDR2 FQGNSA, per germline. DNA for the CDR3: TGTGCCAGCAGCCCCTCCGTCGGCCGGAACACCGGGGAGCTGTTTTTT. It yields the protein CASSPSVGRNTGELFF.

The chain couples TRBV3-1 to TRBJ2-7, with D possibly being TRBD2 (5 bases). The J call may be in error: the DNA end matches TRBJ2-5 better. The CDR3 contains 11 residues. Germline lookup yields CDR1 LGHDT and CDR2 YNNKEL (reference sequence). The CDR3, as DNA: TGTGCCAGCGTTCGGGCGGGGACCCAGTACTTC. This sequence encodes CASVRAGTQYF.

The chain carries TRBV15 and TRBJ2-1; D remains ambiguous. The V and J ends lost 0 bases and 2 bases respectively, with 11 bases between them. There are 16 residues in the CDR3. Germline values: CDR1 LNHNV, CDR2 YYDKDF (reference sequence). The CDR3 here is CATSRDGAPTYNEQFF. In DNA, the CDR3 is TGTGCCACCAGCAGAGATGGTGCACCTACCTACAATGAGCAGTTCTTC. The full variable domain, with the rest looked up from reference TRBV15 and TRBJ2-1, is DAMVIQNPRYQVTQFGKPVTLSCSQTLNHNVMYWYQQKSSQAPKLLFHYYDKDFNNEADTPDNFQSRRPNTSFCFLDIRSPGLGDTAMYLCATSRDGAPTYNEQFFGPGTRLTVL.

This clonotype was detected ten times or more. The chain uses TRBV6-5 and TRBJ1-2, with TRBD1 matching 8 bases. The germline CDR1 and CDR2 sequences are MNHEY and SVGAGI. Trimming removed 4 bases from V and 8 bases from J; junction bases left unmatched: 6. The CDR3 covers 13 residues. The CDR3 loop is CASSCRGLQGYTF. In nucleotides, the CDR3 is TGTGCCAGCAGTTGCAGGGGGCTTCAGGGCTACACCTTC.

Details on this clonotype: A read error may account for a junction end that differs from germline. The chain has TRBV4-2 and TRBJ2-3, with 10 bases identical to TRBD1. CDR1 is LGHNA and CDR2 is YNFKEQ in the germline V gene. The CDR3 loop spans 15 amino acids. The CDR3 here is CACSQTGTGVYTQYF. CDR3 sequence (DNA): TGTGCCTGCAGCCAAACCGGGACAGGGGTGTATACGCAGTATTTT.

This clonotype was seen at least ten times. This chain links TRBV12-3 or TRBV12-4 with TRBJ2-7, with D hard to call. The CDR3 is 12 amino acids. V lost 3 bases to trimming and J lost 6 bases, with 9 bases between them. In DNA form, the CDR3 reads TGTGCCAGCAGTTTGGCCAGACTCGAGCAGTACTTC. It translates to CASSLARLEQYF.

For this clonotype: A much larger clone lies one base from this, so it may be a read error. Since the CDR3 does not end with the conserved phenylalanine or tryptophan, this likely comes from a read error. V gene TRBV20-1 combines with J gene TRBJ1-2; D remains ambiguous. In germline, CDR1 is DFQATT, CDR2 SNEGSKA (reference sequence). Trimming pared 5 bases from V and 0 bases from J, leaving 13 bases between. The CDR3 contains 14 residues. The CDR3 is CSAARTGANYGYTI. CDR3 bases: TGCAGTGCTGCCCGGACGGGAGCTAACTATGGCTACACCATC.

The V gene is TRBV27, the J gene TRBJ2-2, with no clear D. The germline V gene has CDR1 MNHEY and CDR2 SMNVEV (reference sequence). The CDR3 sequence is 16 residues long. Trimming stripped 4 bases from V and 2 bases from J, with 14 bases between. The CDR3 region is CASSSHRNANTGELFF. The CDR3 nucleotides read TGTGCCAGCAGTTCCCACAGAAATGCTAACACCGGGGAGCTGTTTTTT.

V usage is TRBV25-1 and J usage is TRBJ2-5; 15 bases agree with TRBD2. Germline values: CDR1 MGHDK, CDR2 SYGVNS. The CDR3 extends over 18 amino acids. V lost 3 bases and J lost 2; bases outside the gene matches: 7. The CDR3 DNA sequence: TGTGCCAGCAGTGACGGACTAGCGGGAGGGCCCTCACAAGAGACCCAGTACTTC. Protein product: CASSDGLAGGPSQETQYF.

This clonotype appeared many times. This rearrangement joins TRBV24-1 to TRBJ2-5; unclear D gene. V dropped 9 bases and J dropped 1 base, with 5 bases sitting between them. The CDR3 runs to 11 residues. Germline V gene sequence: CDR1 KGHDR, CDR2 SFDVKD. CDR3: CATQFQETQYF. CDR3 DNA sequence: TGTGCCACCCAATTCCAAGAGACCCAGTACTTC.

This clonotype was observed many times. V and J are TRBV7-2 and TRBJ2-4; D tentatively fits TRBD1 or TRBD2 (5 bases each). Germline values: CDR1 SGHTA, CDR2 FQGNSA. The V gene lost 5 bases and the J gene lost 0 bases, with 8 bases spanning the gap. The length of the CDR3 is 14 residues. The CDR3 loop is CASSPGLAKNIQYF. The CDR3 DNA sequence: TGTGCCAGCAGCCCGGGGCTAGCCAAAAACATTCAGTACTTC. The variable domain in full, with the rest retrieved from reference TRBV7-2 and TRBJ2-4, is GAGVSQSPSNKVTEKGKDVELRCDPISGHTALYWYRQSLGQGLEFLIYFQGNSAPDKSGLPSDRFSAERTGGSVSTLTIQRTQQEDSAVYLCASSPGLAKNIQYFGAGTRLSVL.

This clonotype was seen ten or more times. CDR3: CASSYSSTSAGLFF. For the CDR3, the DNA is TGTGCCAGCAGTTATTCCTCGACTAGCGCCGGCCTGTTTTTT. J is TRBJ2-2 and V is TRBV6-5, with 8 nucleotides matching TRBD2. The CDR3 is made up of 14 amino acids. Losses at the gene ends were 3 bases for V and 14 bases for J; bases not matched to a gene: 11. Germline CDR1 is MNHEY and CDR2 is SVGAGI.